These 8 T cell receptor beta chains were sequenced from one sample in a study of cytomegalovirus exposure and HLA in healthy donors. PCR employed 60 Vbeta and 13 Jbeta primers. This table comes from immunoSEQ multiplex PCR, and its TCRdb copy is limited to in-frame clones, with some not included. Counted here are 100,000 to 150,000 clones, 55% to 75% occurring once; the ten biggest clones make up 3% to 4%. Sequences were obtained from PBMCs. These receptors all stem from a man aged 25 to 40 in good health and CMV-seronegative.

This clone showed up just a few times. The rearrangement joins TRBV11-2 to TRBJ1-3; TRBD1 might be the D (5 bases). The CDR3 is 15 residues long. The V end was cut by 1 base, the J end by 3 bases, with 10 bases between. Germline CDR1 SGHAT, CDR2 FQNNGV. CDR3 loop: CASSLAGTDGNTIYF. The CDR3 coding sequence is TGTGCCAGCAGCTTAGCCGGGACTGATGGAAACACCATATATTTT.

V and J are TRBV7-8 and TRBJ2-3; unclear D gene. V lost 6 bases, J lost 0 bases, and 7 bases lay in between. This CDR3 has 13 residues. Germline CDR1 reads SGHVS; CDR2 reads FQNEAQ. CDR3 sequence (DNA): TGTGCCAGCAGACTTGCTAGCACAGATACGCAGTATTTT. It specifies CASRLASTDTQYF.

There are a few counts of this clone. This rearrangement joins TRBV30 to TRBJ1-1; 12 bases map to TRBD1. Germline CDR1 GTSNPN, CDR2 SVGIG (reference sequence). This CDR3 is built from 13 residues. V was clipped by 6 bases and J by 5 bases; unmatched bases: 4. CDR3 protein: CACRDRGHTEAFF. CDR3 sequence (DNA): TGTGCCTGCCGGGACAGGGGGCATACTGAAGCTTTCTTT.

This clone was seen a single time. The chain uses TRBV28 and TRBJ2-5, with TRBD1 matching over 7 bases. The end of the DNA is better explained by TRBJ2-7, so the J call may be wrong. The germline V gene has CDR1 MDHEN and CDR2 SYDVKM. The length of the CDR3 is 14 residues. For the CDR3, the DNA is TGTGCCAGCAGTTTGCAGGGACAGCACTACGAGCAGTACTTC. Translating it yields CASSLQGQHYEQYF.

CDR3 in amino acids: CASRRQGSYEQYF. DNA for the CDR3: TGTGCCAGCAGACGACAGGGGTCCTACGAGCAGTACTTC. The chain links TRBV6-1 to TRBJ2-7; TRBD1 matches 8 bases. Trimming cost V 6 bases and J 1 base; bases outside gene matches: 2. CDR1 MNHNS and CDR2 SASEGT come from the germline V gene. The CDR3 loop spans 13 amino acids.

The chain combines TRBV7-8 with TRBJ1-1; D is unresolved. This CDR3 has 17 amino acids. CDR1 is SGHVS and CDR2 is FQNEAQ in the germline V gene. Trimming stripped 4 bases from V and 0 bases from J, with 18 bases between. The CDR3 protein is CASSSLPTPRMNTEAFF. CDR3 in DNA: TGTGCCAGCAGCTCGCTCCCCACCCCGAGAATGAACACTGAAGCTTTCTTT.

The V call is TRBV15, the J call TRBJ2-5; 11 bases map to TRBD1. The J segment lost 5 bases and the V segment lost 2 bases, leaving 7 bases of the junction unmatched. The CDR3 sequence is 16 residues long. Germline CDR1 LNHNV, CDR2 YYDKDF (reference sequence). CDR3 bases: TGTGCCACCAGCAGACCTGGGACAGGGGGGTTGGAGACCCAGTACTTC. Translating gives CATSRPGTGGLETQYF. The whole variable domain, remainder taken from reference TRBV15 and TRBJ2-5, is DAMVIQNPRYQVTQFGKPVTLSCSQTLNHNVMYWYQQKSSQAPKLLFHYYDKDFNNEADTPDNFQSRRPNTSFCFLDIRSPGLGDTAMYLCATSRPGTGGLETQYFGPGTRLLVL.

The V and J genes are TRBV12-1 and TRBJ1-1; the DNA was not used to check the table's D call, TRBD1. TRBV12-1 constitutes a pseudogene. The CDR3 extends over 13 amino acids. The CDR3 sequence: CASSLDRGREAFF. The DNA of the CDR3 is TGTGCCAGCAGCTTAGACAGGGGACGTGAAGCTTTCTTT.